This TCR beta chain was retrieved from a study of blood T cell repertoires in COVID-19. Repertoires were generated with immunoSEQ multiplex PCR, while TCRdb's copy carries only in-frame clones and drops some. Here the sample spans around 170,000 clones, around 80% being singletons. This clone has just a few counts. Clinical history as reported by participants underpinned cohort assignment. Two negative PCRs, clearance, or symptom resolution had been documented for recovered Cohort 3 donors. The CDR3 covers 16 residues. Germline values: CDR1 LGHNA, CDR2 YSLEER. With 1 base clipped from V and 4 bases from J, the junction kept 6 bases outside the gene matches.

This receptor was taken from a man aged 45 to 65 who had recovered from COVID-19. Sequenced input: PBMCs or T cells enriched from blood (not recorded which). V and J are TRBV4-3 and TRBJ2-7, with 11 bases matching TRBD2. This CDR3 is CASSQGPTSGAYEQYF. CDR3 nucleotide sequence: TGCGCCAGCAGCCAAGGGCCGACTAGCGGGGCGTACGAGCAGTACTTC.